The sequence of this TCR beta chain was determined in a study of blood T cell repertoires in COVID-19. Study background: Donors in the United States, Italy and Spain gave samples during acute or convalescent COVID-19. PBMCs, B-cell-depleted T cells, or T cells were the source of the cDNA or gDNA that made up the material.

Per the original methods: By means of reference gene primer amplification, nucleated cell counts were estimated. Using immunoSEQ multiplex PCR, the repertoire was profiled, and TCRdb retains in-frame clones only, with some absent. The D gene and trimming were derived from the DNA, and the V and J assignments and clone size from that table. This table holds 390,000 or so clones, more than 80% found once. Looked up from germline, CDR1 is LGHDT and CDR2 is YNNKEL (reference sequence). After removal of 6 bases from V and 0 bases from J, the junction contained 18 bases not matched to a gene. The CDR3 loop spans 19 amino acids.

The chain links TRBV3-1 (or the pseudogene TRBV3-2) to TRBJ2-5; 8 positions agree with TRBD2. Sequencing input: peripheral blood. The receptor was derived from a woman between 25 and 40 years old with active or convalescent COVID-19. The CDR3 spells CASRVTSGGRTPYQETQYF. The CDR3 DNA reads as TGTGCCAGCAGGGTTACCAGCGGGGGACGTACACCGTACCAAGAGACCCAGTACTTC.